These 10 T cell receptor beta chains were sequenced from one sample in a study of vaccination and CD4 T cells after COVID-19. The treatment denotes: approximately 11-day PBMC culture with coronavirus spike peptide pools or control peptides (ViraFEST assay). Their antigens remain unidentified. Once obtained from cultured CD4+ T cells, the DNA was sequenced using the Oncomine TCR Beta short-read assay. In TCRdb, the PCR reads were re-called with MiXCR into one record per CDR3 protein. The sample yields around 18,000 distinct CDR3 sequences, 36% seen once. The sample in question was CD4+ T cells from blood, cultured in vitro, obtained before SARS-CoV-2 vaccination. These receptors were obtained from a human donor who received a COVID-19 vaccine.

This clonotype was seen more than once but under ten times. The chain is built from TRBV10-1 and TRBJ1-2; D is perhaps TRBD1 (6 bases). Trimming took 2 bases from V and 3 from J, leaving 16 bases between them. There are 16 residues in the CDR3. CDR1 and CDR2 from the germline V gene are WNHNN and SYGVQD (reference sequence). CDR3 bases: TGCGCCAGCAGTGAGGCAGTGCAGACAGGCTACTATGGCTACACCTTC. This codes for CASSEAVQTGYYGYTF.

The CDR3: CASSLASGGANTEAFF. In DNA, the CDR3 is TGCGCCAGCAGCTTGGCCAGTGGGGGGGCGAACACTGAAGCTTTCTTT. The rearrangement links TRBV5-1 to TRBJ1-1; a weak D match, TRBD1 (6 bases). Germline CDR1 and CDR2: SGHRS and YFSETQ. The CDR3 is made up of 16 amino acids. V was cut by 0 bases and J by 1 base, with 13 bases left in between.

The chain has TRBV27 and TRBJ1-4, with a possible D match to TRBD1 (5 bases). Germline lookup yields CDR1 MNHEY and CDR2 SMNVEV (reference sequence). The CDR3 extends over 15 amino acids. V was cut by 5 bases and J by 7 bases, with 17 bases left in between. CDR3 amino acids: CASSQTGTFSEKLFF. The CDR3, as DNA: TGTGCCAGCAGTCAAACCGGGACTTTTAGTGAAAAACTGTTTTTT.

This clonotype was seen a few times. CDR3 nucleotide sequence: TGTGCCAGTAGTATCCCCCTCGGCTCCGGCGGTGAAGCTTTCTTT. Encoded protein: CASSIPLGSGGEAFF. The genes are TRBV19 and TRBJ1-1; the D is unclear. Germline loops: CDR1 LNHDA, CDR2 SQIVND (reference sequence). The V and J ends lost 3 bases and 7 bases respectively, with 18 bases between them. The CDR3 contains 15 residues. Looking up the rest from reference TRBV19 and TRBJ1-1 gives the full variable domain: DGGITQSPKYLFRKEGQNVTLSCEQNLNHDAMYWYRQDPGQGLRLIYYSQIVNDFQKGDIAEGYSVSREKKESFPLTVTSAQKNPTAFYLCASSIPLGSGGEAFFGQGTRLTVV.

This clonotype was recorded a few times. This sequence joins TRBV5-1 and TRBJ1-2; maybe TRBD1 (5 bases). Germline V lookup: CDR1 SGHRS, CDR2 YFSETQ. V lost 1 base, J lost 3 bases, and 16 bases lay in between. The CDR3 covers 16 residues. The CDR3 coding sequence is TGCGCCAGCAGCTTGTCGGTCGGCAGGGCGGACTATGGCTACACCTTC. Protein sequence: CASSLSVGRADYGYTF.

J is TRBJ2-7 and V is TRBV19; D call uncertain. Trimming shortened V by 5 bases and J by 7 bases, and 15 bases separated the two germline ends. The CDR3 is 13 residues long. CDR1 and CDR2 (germline): LNHDA, SQIVND (reference sequence). The CDR3 here is CASSPGSLGEQYF. CDR3 nucleotide sequence: TGTGCCAGTAGTCCCGGTTCGCTGGGGGAGCAGTACTTC.

The J gene is TRBJ1-1, the V gene TRBV10-3; the match to TRBD1 covers 7 bases. Germline-derived CDR1 and CDR2 are ENHRY and SYGVKD. This CDR3 spans 13 amino acids. J was trimmed by 3 bases and V by 10 bases; bases with no gene match: 8. CDR3: CARRQGNDTEAFF. CDR3 coding DNA: TGTGCCAGGAGACAGGGTAACGACACTGAAGCTTTCTTT.

The J gene is TRBJ1-2, the V gene TRBV7-9, with a possible D match to TRBD1 (5 bases). CDR3 length equals 12 residues. V lost 1 base, J lost 8 bases, and 8 bases lay in between. CDR1 is SEHNR and CDR2 is FQNEAQ in the germline V gene (reference sequence). The CDR3: CASSLVQGGYTF. The CDR3 region has the DNA TGTGCCAGCAGCTTAGTGCAGGGCGGCTACACCTTC.

This clonotype has a handful of counts. This chain links TRBV18 with TRBJ1-2, with 8 bases that match TRBD1. After removal of 4 bases from V and 4 bases from J, the junction contained 11 bases not matched to a gene. The CDR3 is 16 amino acids. Germline values: CDR1 KGHSH, CDR2 LQKENI. The CDR3 spells CASSLTRDRPSYGYTF. In nucleotides, the CDR3 is TGTGCCAGCTCACTCACCCGGGACAGGCCTAGCTATGGCTACACCTTC.

The rearrangement links TRBV7-7 to TRBJ1-1, with a tentative D call TRBD1 (5 bases). CDR3 size: 16 residues. CDR1 is SSHAT and CDR2 is FNYEAQ in the germline V gene (reference sequence). V shed 7 bases and J shed 1 base, with 19 bases lying between them. The CDR3 reads CASNDLRGAGNTEAFF. CDR3 coding DNA: TGTGCCAGCAACGATCTTCGCGGGGCTGGGAACACTGAAGCTTTCTTT.